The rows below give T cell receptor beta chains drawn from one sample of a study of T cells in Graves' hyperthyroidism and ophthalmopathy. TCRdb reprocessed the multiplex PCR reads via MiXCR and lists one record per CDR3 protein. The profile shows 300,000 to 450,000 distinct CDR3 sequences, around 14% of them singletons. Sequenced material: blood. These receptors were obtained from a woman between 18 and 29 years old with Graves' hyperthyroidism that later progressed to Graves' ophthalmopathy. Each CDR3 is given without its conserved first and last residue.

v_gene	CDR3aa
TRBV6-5	ASSSDRVGTEAF
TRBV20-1	SASGGVRAKNIQY
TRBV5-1	ASSLTGTGYEQY
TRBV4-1	ASSPSRRYDNEQF
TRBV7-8	ASSLVIMQIKETQY
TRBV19	ASSNANLPSYNEQF
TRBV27	ASSHRGSSYNEQF
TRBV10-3	AISERIGSSSGNTIY
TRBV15	ATSSLNNEQF
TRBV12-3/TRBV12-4	ASSERTGPSYNEQF
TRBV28	ASSFSGLVANYGYT
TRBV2	ASSTLDTQY
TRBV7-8	ASSLEDRIHEQF
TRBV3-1	ASSHRGNGYT
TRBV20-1	SANPGQGAGNEQF
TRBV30	AWSRGGALYEQY
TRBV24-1	APKDRVYGYT
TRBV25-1	ASSEYPEDYGYT
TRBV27	ASSEGSEAF
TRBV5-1	ASSIGEPSYGYT
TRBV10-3	ATGMTEVYGYT
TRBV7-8	ASSALISGNRYEQY